Following are 14 T cell receptor beta chains from one sample sequenced in a study of cytomegalovirus exposure and HLA in healthy donors. Data came from immunoSEQ multiplex PCR; TCRdb stores just in-frame clones and leaves some out. This repertoire shows 45,000 to 65,000 clones, approximately 90% found once; its top ten account for around 9.2%. The sequenced material came from PBMCs. These receptors all come from a woman aged 18-35 years in good health and CMV-seropositive.

The V and J genes are TRBV2 and TRBJ1-5; the D gene is possibly TRBD1 (6 bases). Trimming removed 11 bases at V and 6 bases at J, with 14 bases between. Germline V gives CDR1 SNHLY, CDR2 FYNNEI. The CDR3 sequence is 12 residues long. CDR3 amino acids: CASREGGQPQHF. As DNA, the CDR3 is TGTGCCTCCCGGGAGGGGGGTCAGCCCCAGCATTTT.

The rearrangement uses TRBV27 and TRBJ1-4, with D maybe TRBD1 (5 bases). In germline, CDR1 is MNHEY, CDR2 SMNVEV (reference sequence). The CDR3 runs to 15 residues. V lost 3 bases to trimming and J lost 8 bases, with 16 bases between them. DNA for the CDR3: TGTGCCAGCAGTTTCACGGGGGGAAGTCGCGAAAAACTGTTTTTT. Amino acids: CASSFTGGSREKLFF.

This clone turned up a few times. J is TRBJ1-2 and V is TRBV28; 7 positions match TRBD1. The CDR3 is made up of 14 amino acids. The germline gives CDR1 MDHEN, CDR2 SYDVKM. J was trimmed by 8 bases and V by 5 bases; bases with no gene match: 11. For the CDR3, the DNA is TGTGCCAGCAGTAAAGCAGGGGGGTCGTGGGGCTACACCTTC. Its translation is CASSKAGGSWGYTF.

The chain is built from TRBV10-2 and TRBJ2-1; TRBD2 agrees at 10 bases. This CDR3 spans 16 amino acids. Trimming removed 8 bases from V and 8 bases from J; junction bases left unmatched: 15. Germline loops: CDR1 WSHSY, CDR2 SAAADI. The CDR3 sequence: CASVVSSGGLLDEQFF. The DNA of the CDR3 is TGCGCCAGCGTGGTGTCTAGCGGGGGCCTTTTGGATGAGCAGTTCTTC.

V usage is TRBV18 and J usage is TRBJ2-1, with 9 positions matching TRBD1. Germline V CDR1 and CDR2: KGHSH, LQKENI. CDR3 length: 13 amino acids. V trimming: 3 bases; J trimming: 10 bases; junction bases outside the gene matches: 4. CDR3 region: CASSPRQGDEQFF. DNA for the CDR3: TGTGCCAGCTCACCTAGACAGGGGGACGAGCAGTTCTTC.

The chain couples TRBV6-6 to TRBJ1-6; possible D gene TRBD1, 6 bases. V lost 6 bases to trimming and J lost 10 bases, with 19 bases between them. The V gene's germline CDR1 is MNHNY and CDR2 SVGAGI (reference sequence). The CDR3 contains 15 residues. CDR3 protein: CASSQNRVELSPLHF. The CDR3 coding sequence is TGTGCCAGCAGCCAGAACAGGGTTGAGTTATCACCCCTCCACTTT.

The CDR3, as DNA: TGTGCCTGGAGTGTCGCCCTGGACAGGGATGAAAAACTGTTTTTT. Translation: CAWSVALDRDEKLFF. This chain joins TRBV30 and TRBJ1-4; TRBD1 aligns across 8 bases. This CDR3 comprises 15 residues. The J segment lost 6 bases and the V segment lost 0 bases, leaving 6 bases of the junction unmatched. CDR1 and CDR2 from the germline V gene are GTSNPN and SVGIG (reference sequence).

This clone was detected a few times. The chain employs TRBV10-3 and TRBJ1-6; TRBD1 matches 8 bases. Germline assignment: CDR1 ENHRY and CDR2 SYGVKD. Trimming took 6 bases from V and 7 from J; bases not matched to a gene: 8. The CDR3 sequence is 15 residues long. For the CDR3, the DNA is TGTGCCATCAGAGGTACAGGGGGTAGGAATTCACCCCTCCACTTT. It codes for CAIRGTGGRNSPLHF.

Concerning this clone itself: The germline gene is not matched at one end of the junction; a read error may be the cause. For the CDR3, the DNA is TGTGCTAGCAGCTTAGCTTTAGGGGTTGAGCAGTTCTTC. Amino acid sequence: CASSLALGVEQFF. The rearrangement links TRBV7-7 to TRBJ2-1, with D possibly TRBD1 on 5 matching bases. The CDR3 has 13 amino acids. The germline V gene encodes CDR1 SSHAT and CDR2 FNYEAQ (reference sequence).

This chain joins TRBV27 and TRBJ1-6, with D possibly being TRBD1 (6 bases). V dropped 11 bases and J dropped 7 bases, with 33 bases sitting between them. The CDR3 totals 19 residues. CDR1 MNHEY and CDR2 SMNVEV come from the germline V gene (reference sequence). For the CDR3, the DNA is TGTGCCTATTTAGGGGTGGGGACAAAGGGAAAAGGGGTAAATTCACCCCTCCACTTT. Amino acids: CAYLGVGTKGKGVNSPLHF.

The chain uses TRBV19 and TRBJ1-5; a possible D gene is TRBD1 (5 bases). Trimming took off 0 bases at V and 4 bases at J, with 10 bases between the two ends. Per the germline V gene, CDR1 is LNHDA and CDR2 is SQIVND (reference sequence). This CDR3 is built from 15 residues. In DNA form, the CDR3 reads TGTGCCAGTAGTATAGAGGGGGAGGGTAATCAGCCCCAGCATTTT. Its protein product is CASSIEGEGNQPQHF.

V is TRBV28 and J is TRBJ1-4; the match to TRBD1 covers 7 bases. Trimming at V came to 6 bases and at J to 0 bases, leaving 7 bases not matched to a gene. CDR1 MDHEN and CDR2 SYDVKM come from the germline V gene. The CDR3 length is 16 residues. Here the CDR3 reads CASSRQGVATNEKLFF. The CDR3 DNA follows: TGTGCCAGCAGCCGACAGGGTGTCGCAACTAATGAAAAACTGTTTTTT.

The DNA for the CDR3 is TGTGCCAGTAGTATAGGGAACAGGGGCCACTATGGCTACACCTTC. Its translation is CASSIGNRGHYGYTF. This chain links TRBV19 with TRBJ1-2; 7 positions match TRBD1. This CDR3 comprises 15 residues. V lost 1 base, J lost 3 bases, and 5 bases stayed unmatched. Germline CDR1 is LNHDA and CDR2 is SQIVND (reference sequence).

This chain connects TRBV6-5 to TRBJ1-3; D gene uncertain. The CDR3 has 14 amino acids. Germline CDR1 is MNHEY and CDR2 is SVGAGI. V was shortened by 6 bases and J by 0 bases, with 9 bases between the two germline ends. CDR3 DNA sequence: TGTGCCAGCAGACACCAAAGCTCTGGAAACACCATATATTTT. This gives the protein CASRHQSSGNTIYF.